Listed below are T cell receptor beta chains from one sample, sequenced in a study of blood T cells in healthy people across ages. TCRdb fed the 5' RACE reads into MiXCR, producing one record per CDR3 protein. In the table there are around 800,000 distinct CDR3 sequences, approximately 59% of which are singletons. The material sequenced was blood. These receptors all stem from a young man in good health. Each CDR3 is given with its conserved first and last residue. Each record gives: V gene, J gene, clone size, D gene, CDR3 protein, CDR3 DNA. D genes are given only for firm matches. Size is stated for part of the rows, as once, few or many counts, or as a class when the clone is expanded.

TRBV6-2/TRBV6-3	TRBJ2-5	NA	NA	CASSYSGTNQETQYF	TGTGCCAGCAGTTACTCTGGGACAAACCAAGAGACCCAGTACTTC
TRBV20-1	TRBJ2-7	NA	NA	CSARGTNNYEQYF	TGCAGTGCTAGAGGGACAAATAACTACGAGCAGTACTTC
TRBV29-1	TRBJ2-3	NA	NA	CSVDHSRVGTDTQYF	TGCAGCGTTGATCACTCCAGGGTGGGCACAGATACGCAGTATTTT
TRBV10-3	TRBJ2-7	NA	TRBD1	CAISGPGQNSYEQYF	TGTGCCATCAGTGGCCCGGGACAGAACTCCTACGAGCAGTACTTC
TRBV4-3	TRBJ2-1	NA	TRBD2	CASSQNSGGRNNEQFF	TGCGCCAGCAGCCAAAATAGCGGGGGACGAAACAATGAGCAGTTCTTC
TRBV6-2/TRBV6-3	TRBJ2-1	many	NA	CASEGDSAEQFF	TGTGCCAGCGAGGGAGACAGCGCTGAGCAGTTCTTC
TRBV7-2	TRBJ2-1	few	NA	CASSLASGVSSYNEQFF	TGTGCCAGCAGCTTAGCCTCCGGGGTTAGCTCCTACAATGAGCAGTTCTTC
TRBV28	TRBJ2-1	many	TRBD2	CASSLTSGSYNEQFF	TGTGCCAGCAGCCTAACTAGCGGCTCCTACAATGAGCAGTTCTTC
TRBV29-1	TRBJ1-1	NA	NA	CSVQESRRLNTEAFF	TGCAGCGTTCAGGAATCCAGGCGATTGAACACGGAAGCTTTCTTT
TRBV7-9	TRBJ2-2	NA	NA	CASSLGGPRTGELFF	TGTGCCAGCAGCTTAGGGGGGCCGCGAACCGGGGAGCTGTTTTTT
TRBV7-8	TRBJ2-1	once	NA	CASSALPAYNEQFF	TGTGCCAGCAGCGCCCTCCCCGCTTACAATGAGCAGTTCTTC
TRBV4-3	TRBJ1-6	NA	NA	CASSQEMKWALHF	TGCGCCAGCAGCCAAGAAATGAAGTGGGCCCTCCACTTT
TRBV20-1	TRBJ2-5	NA	NA	CSARLWTEQETQYF	TGCAGTGCTAGACTCTGGACAGAACAAGAGACCCAGTACTTC
TRBV7-2	TRBJ2-5	NA	TRBD1	CASSGQVQETQYF	TGTGCCAGCAGCGGACAGGTACAAGAGACCCAGTACTTC
TRBV5-6	TRBJ2-7	NA	NA	CASSYRVEQYF	TGTGCCAGCAGCTACAGGGTCGAGCAGTACTTC
TRBV28	TRBJ1-2	many	NA	CASSNPGQPSYGYTF	TGTGCCAGCAGTAACCCAGGACAGCCCTCCTATGGCTACACCTTC
TRBV9	TRBJ1-5	NA	NA	CASSAGDSNQPQHF	TGTGCCAGCAGCGCAGGGGATAGCAATCAGCCCCAGCATTTT
TRBV12-3/TRBV12-4	TRBJ2-1	once	TRBD2	CASSLHHGGASEQFF	TGTGCCAGCAGTTTACATCACGGGGGGGCCAGTGAGCAGTTCTTC
TRBV5-1	TRBJ2-1	NA	TRBD1	CASSMGPPGQVYNEQFF	TGCGCCAGCAGCATGGGGCCTCCGGGACAGGTCTACAATGAGCAGTTCTTC
TRBV6-5	TRBJ2-5	NA	NA	CASSYSQIADEYQETQYF	TGTGCCAGCAGTTACTCGCAAATAGCGGACGAGTACCAAGAGACCCAGTACTTC
TRBV15	TRBJ2-7	few	NA	CATSKGILYEQYF	TGTGCCACCAGCAAAGGGATCCTCTACGAGCAGTACTTC
TRBV28	TRBJ2-3	NA	NA	CASSHPAFDQFLDTQYF	TGTGCCAGCAGTCACCCCGCCTTCGATCAGTTTTTAGATACGCAGTATTTT
TRBV7-2	TRBJ2-3	NA	TRBD2	CASSSLGRLSGGPDTQYF	TGTGCCAGCAGCTCTCTTGGGCGACTAAGCGGGGGCCCAGATACGCAGTATTTT
TRBV15	TRBJ2-2	NA	NA	CATSYYNTGELFF	TGTGCCACCAGCTATTATAACACCGGGGAGCTGTTTTTT
TRBV11-3	TRBJ2-1	many	NA	CASSLDLGRNEQFF	TGTGCCAGCAGCTTGGACTTAGGGCGCAATGAGCAGTTCTTC
TRBV7-2	TRBJ2-5	NA	TRBD2	CASSLIAGGRETQYF	TGTGCCAGCAGCTTAATAGCGGGGGGGCGAGAGACCCAGTACTTC
TRBV9	TRBJ2-3	NA	TRBD2	CASSQLAGGTTDTQYF	TGTGCCAGCAGCCAACTAGCGGGGGGGACGACAGATACGCAGTATTTT
TRBV29-1	TRBJ2-2	NA	NA	CSARTANTGELFF	TGCAGCGCCCGGACAGCGAACACCGGGGAGCTGTTTTTT
TRBV20-1	TRBJ2-7	NA	TRBD1	CSAIEGTGAYEQYF	TGCAGCGCCATAGAGGGTACAGGGGCCTACGAGCAGTACTTC
TRBV18	TRBJ2-3	NA	NA	CANSPPSSDTQYF	TGTGCCAACTCACCACCGTCAAGTGATACGCAGTATTTT
TRBV20-1	TRBJ2-7	NA	TRBD1	CSASRTGGNYEQYF	TGCAGTGCTAGTAGGACAGGGGGCAACTACGAGCAGTACTTC
TRBV25-1	TRBJ2-1	NA	NA	CASSAYSPYNEQFF	TGTGCCAGCAGTGCGTACTCACCTTATAATGAGCAGTTCTTC
TRBV12-3/TRBV12-4	TRBJ2-5	many	NA	CASSFRETQYF	TGTGCCAGCAGTTTCCGGGAGACCCAGTACTTC